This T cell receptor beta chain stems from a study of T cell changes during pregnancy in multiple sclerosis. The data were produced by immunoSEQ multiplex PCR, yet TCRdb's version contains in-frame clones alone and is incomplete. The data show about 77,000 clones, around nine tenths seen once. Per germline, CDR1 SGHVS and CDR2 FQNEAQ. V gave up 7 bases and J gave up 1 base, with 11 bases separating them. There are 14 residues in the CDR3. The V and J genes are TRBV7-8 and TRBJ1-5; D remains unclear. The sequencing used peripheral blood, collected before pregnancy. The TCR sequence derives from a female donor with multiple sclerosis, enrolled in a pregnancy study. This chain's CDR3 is CASTFIASNQPQHF. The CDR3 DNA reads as TGTGCCAGCACTTTTATAGCGAGCAATCAGCCCCAGCATTTT. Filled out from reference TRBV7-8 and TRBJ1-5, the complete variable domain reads GAGVSQSPRYKVAKRGQDVALRCDPISGHVSLFWYQQALGQGPEFLTYFQNEAQLDKSGLPSDRFFAERPEGSVSTLKIQRTQQEDSAVYLCASTFIASNQPQHFGDGTRLSIL.